This T cell receptor beta chain originates from a study of T cell repertoires in breast cancer (dated by TCRdb to 2016 to 2018). Some background on the complete study: Samples profiled in the study came from tumors, lymph nodes and peripheral blood lymphocytes of breast cancer patients, along with peripheral blood from healthy control donors. The majority of the 21 patient tumors analyzed for shared TCRs were ER+/PR+. The controls were nine healthy donors whose age range was similar to that of the patients. On average, sequencing produced about 550,000 sequences per sample, which came to roughly 9.6 reads per input cell. Because breast cancer has a low mutational burden and rarely has common mutations, the study reasoned that TCRs shared between breast cancer patients would target shared antigens. Tumors and tumor-involved lymph nodes were minced, digested with Liberase and DNase, and then passed through 70-um and 40-um filters. Tumor-free lymph nodes were processed with no enzymatic digestion, and blood samples were separated using Ficoll. General study outcomes and caveats: Roughly 20 TCR pairs were shared across seven or more patient tumors and rarely found in control blood, suggesting possible tumor specificity. Discarding singleton TCRs and sampling only part of each tumor may have missed genuine antitumor clones. Shared TCRs were encoded by various nucleotide sequences, which suggests selection and expansion based on antigen. Because transcript abundance and primer differences skewed clone recovery, emulsion RT-PCR was regarded as qualitative rather than quantitative. About fourfold more TCRs were shared with matched tumor repertoires by tumor-involved sentinel lymph nodes than by tumor-free nodes (around 7.7% versus 2%). TRBV7 predominated among the shared TCRs, which could possibly reflect tumor recognition or a mispriming bias from eight TRBV7 primers.

The study used an expanded emulsion RT-PCR method with primers for all TCR V genes to analyze paired alpha-beta TCRs of CD8+ T cells. Before emulsion RT-PCR, CD8+ T cells were isolated using a CD8 positive selection kit and then incubated overnight in roughly 9.3 IU/mL IL-2. Libraries were made using emulsion pairing. Unpaired genes were suppressed in a second nested PCR with blocking oligos, after which Illumina adaptors and barcodes were added in a third nested PCR. Each emulsion RT-PCR master mix contained 5,000-250,000 T cells, with C-region, Stepout and V-region primers. The Micellula Emulsion and Purification Kit was used to make the emulsions, and Qiagen OneStep RT-PCR reagents were used for RT-PCR. Pooled libraries were sequenced on an Illumina MiSeq with paired-end 2 x 250 reads. Turning to the authors' computational methods: In Galaxy, read pairs were joined and then clipped at the engineered overlap into separate alpha and beta files, and any unclipped reads were discarded. Alpha-beta pairs were assigned using CompleteTCR, a MiTCR-based pipeline in which chains sharing read cluster identifiers are linked by an R script. TCR sequences observed only once, about 1-3.2%, were removed as potential sequencing errors. TCRdb reworked the public reads: Q25 trimming with fastp, MiXCR clone assembly, productive beta chains retained. Rows with one shared CDR3 protein collapse into an entry with the most common genes and DNA. These V and J calls originate from TCRdb's pipeline instead of the authors' own analysis. This sample is represented by about 40,000 distinct CDR3 sequences; about 48% of them were singletons. The top ten clonotypes cover around 59% of the sample.

Of note for this clonotype: Its antigen remains unidentified. No base qualities exist here, and no much larger clone lies one base off it.

CDR1 SGHNT and CDR2 YYREEE are derived from the germline V gene (reference sequence). The CDR3 runs 15 residues from the cysteine to the phenylalanine. CDR3 DNA only is kept here, 45 bases in frame from base 1. Relative to germline, V is 0 bases shorter and J is 6 bases shorter, with 15 bases between their ends. This clonotype originated in a pool of human donors with breast cancer or a healthy control (not recorded which). Input material: CD8+ T cells. Here the chain combines TRBV5-4 and TRBJ1-1; matching of 6 bases hints at TRBD1 as the D gene. The CDR3 loop reads CASSLDRRGGAEAFF. The DNA is TGTGCCAGCAGCTTGGATCGCAGGGGTGGCGCTGAAGCTTTCTTT.